Listed here is a single TCR beta chain. Its cognate antigen is unknown. This entry belongs to a study of T-cell reconstitution after alpha-beta-depleted transplantation in children. Findings and limits, study-wide: T-cell numbers and diversity one year post-transplant derived largely from freshly generated T cells.

V dropped 4 bases and J dropped 2; count of bases not matched to a gene: 18. The CDR3 has 19 amino acids. The V gene's germline CDR1 is SQVTM and CDR2 ANQGSEA. Unique molecular identifiers tagged the TCRbeta library. TCRdb reprocessed the PCR reads with MiXCR, giving one entry per CDR3 protein. Here the sample spans about 600,000 distinct CDR3 sequences, over 10% being singletons. This receptor was obtained from a male patient younger than 18 who had a stem cell transplant for acute myeloid leukemia, so the T cells may come from the graft donor. J is TRBJ2-7 and V is TRBV29-1, with TRBD2 identical over 12 bases. The input for sequencing was PBMCs, mostly from graft donor cells, taken 360 days after TCRalphabeta/CD19-depleted stem cell transplant. The CDR3 spells CSVGPRLAGDRGHAYEQYF. CDR3 bases: TGCAGCGTTGGCCCTAGACTAGCGGGAGATCGGGGTCATGCCTACGAGCAGTACTTC.